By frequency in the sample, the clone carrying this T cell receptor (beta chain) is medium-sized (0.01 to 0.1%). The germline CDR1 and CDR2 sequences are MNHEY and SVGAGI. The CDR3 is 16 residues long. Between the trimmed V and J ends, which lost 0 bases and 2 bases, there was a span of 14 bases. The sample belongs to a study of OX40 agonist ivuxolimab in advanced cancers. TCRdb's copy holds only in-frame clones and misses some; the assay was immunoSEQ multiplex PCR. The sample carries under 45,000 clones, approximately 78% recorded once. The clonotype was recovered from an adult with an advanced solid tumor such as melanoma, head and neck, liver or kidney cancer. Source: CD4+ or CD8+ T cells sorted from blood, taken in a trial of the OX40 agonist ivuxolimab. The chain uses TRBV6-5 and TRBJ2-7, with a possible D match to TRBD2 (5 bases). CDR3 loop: CASSYSAERLTYEQYF. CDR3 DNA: TGTGCCAGCAGTTACTCCGCGGAGAGACTAACCTACGAGCAGTACTTC.